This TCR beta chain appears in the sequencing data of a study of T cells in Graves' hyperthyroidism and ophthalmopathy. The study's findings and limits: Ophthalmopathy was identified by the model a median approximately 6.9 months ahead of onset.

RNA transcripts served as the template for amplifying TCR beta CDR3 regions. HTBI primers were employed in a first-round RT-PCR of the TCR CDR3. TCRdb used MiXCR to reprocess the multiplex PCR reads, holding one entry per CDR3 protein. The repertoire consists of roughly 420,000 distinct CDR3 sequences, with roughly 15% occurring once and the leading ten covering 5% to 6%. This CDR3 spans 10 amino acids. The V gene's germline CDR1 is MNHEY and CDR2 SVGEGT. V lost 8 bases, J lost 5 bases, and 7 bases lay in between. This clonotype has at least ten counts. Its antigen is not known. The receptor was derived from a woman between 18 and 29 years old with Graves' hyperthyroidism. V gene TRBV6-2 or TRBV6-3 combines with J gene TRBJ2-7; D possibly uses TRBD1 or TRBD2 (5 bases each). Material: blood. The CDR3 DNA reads TGTGCCAGCGGGACCCACGAGCAGTACTTC. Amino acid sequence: CASGTHEQYF.